This is a list of T cell receptor beta chains from one sample in a study of RUNX1 and TCR beta rearrangement in T-cell leukemia. In TCRdb, the PCR reads were re-called with MiXCR into one record per CDR3 protein. The data contain 290 or so distinct CDR3 sequences, approximately 34% of them seen just once; the ten biggest clones take up roughly 90%. What was sequenced was blood. Source of these receptors: a male donor with T-cell acute lymphoblastic leukemia. Each CDR3 is given with its conserved first and last residue. The D gene is left open where the match is weak. Clone size is not always given. Where it is, it says once, few, many or a class for expanded clones.

>medium-sized|NA|TRBV5-6|TRBJ1-1
TGTGCCAGCAGCTTGGCGGGGGCACCAGTTAGGGATAGGAACACTGAAGCTTTCTTT
CASSLAGAPVRDRNTEAFF
>NA|NA|TRBV20-1|TRBJ1-1
TGCAGTGCTAGAGATCAACCGGGGTACATGGATTACACTGAAGCTTTCTTT
CSARDQPGYMDYTEAFF
>large|TRBD1|TRBV20-1|TRBJ1-4
TGCAGTGCTAGAGATCCCCAGGGGGTTTATGAAAAACTGTTTTTT
CSARDPQGVYEKLFF
>NA|NA|TRBV27|TRBJ1-1
TGTGCCAGCAGTTCCCAACCGTTT
CASSSQPF
>large|TRBD2|TRBV11-2|TRBJ2-7
TGTGCCAGCAGCTTTGGTCTAGCGGGAGAGGTTCGGATCCGTTACGAGCAGTACTTC
CASSFGLAGEVRIRYEQYF
>large|NA|TRBV20-1|TRBJ2-7
TGCAGTGCTAGCGGGCGGGGATTCTCCTACGAGCAGTACTTC
CSASGRGFSYEQYF
>NA|TRBD2|TRBV7-7|TRBJ2-7
TGTGCTAGCAGCTGGGAGGGGTGGAGGTACGAGCAGTACTTC
CASSWEGWRYEQYF
>many|NA|TRBV5-1|TRBJ1-2
TGCGCCAGCAGCAAGGACAGAAACTATGGCTACACCTTC
CASSKDRNYGYTF
>NA|NA|TRBV6-5|TRBJ2-1
TGTGCCAGCAGTTACGGTGAGGGATCCTACAATGAGCAGTTCTTC
CASSYGEGSYNEQFF
>medium-sized|NA|TRBV5-1|TRBJ1-4
TGCGCCAGCAGCTCGGTTATCGGTGAAAAACTGTTTTTT
CASSSVIGEKLFF
>NA|NA|TRBV14|TRBJ1-2
TGTGCCACCAGCCTCGCAGGGGCCGCCCGGAACTATGGCTACACCTTC
CATSLAGAARNYGYTF
>medium-sized|TRBD1|TRBV9|TRBJ1-4
TGTGCCAGCAGCCCACAGGGGGCGGGGAAACTGTTTTTT
CASSPQGAGKLFF
>NA|NA|TRBV10-1|TRBJ2-3
TGCGCCAGCAGTGACCCTGTGACGGACATTTCTAGCACAGATACGCAGTATTTT
CASSDPVTDISSTDTQYF
>medium-sized|NA|TRBV29-1|TRBJ2-2
TGCAGCGCTGAGGTTACGTTGGGGGGACTGGGGACCGGGGAGCTGTTTTTT
CSAEVTLGGLGTGELFF
>many|NA|TRBV4-3|TRBJ1-3
TGCGCCAGCGGCCAAGGGGCCACCCGATATGGAAACACCATATATTTT
CASGQGATRYGNTIYF
>NA|NA|TRBV19|TRBJ2-6
TGTGCCAGTAGTATTATCAAGCTGGGGGCCAACGTCCTGACTTTC
CASSIIKLGANVLTF
>NA|NA|TRBV14|TRBJ1-2
TGTGCCAGCCGCCTCCCAGGGGCCGCCCGAACCTATGGCTACACCTTC
CASRLPGAARTYGYTF
>large|NA|TRBV20-1|TRBJ1-2
TGCAGTGCGGAAGTCGCCCCTAACTATGGCTACACCTTC
CSAEVAPNYGYTF
>medium-sized|TRBD1|TRBV5-1|TRBJ1-1
TGCGCCAGCAGCTCGGGACAGGGGGCGCGCACTGAAGCTTTCTTT
CASSSGQGARTEAFF
>medium-sized|NA|TRBV6-1|TRBJ2-7
TGTGCCAGCGAAGGGGGTTCCTACGAGCAGTACTTC
CASEGGSYEQYF
>large|NA|TRBV20-1|TRBJ2-7
TGCAGTGCTCGCCCACAGGGGAGGTCCTACGAGCAGTACTTC
CSARPQGRSYEQYF
>medium-sized|NA|TRBV6-1|TRBJ2-2
TGTGCCAGCAGTAAACAGGACACCGGGGAGCTGTTTTTT
CASSKQDTGELFF
>many|NA|TRBV3-1|TRBJ2-7
TGTGCCAGCAGCCAAGGGGGCGGAATGGGCTACGAGCAGTACTTC
CASSQGGGMGYEQYF
>once|NA|TRBV19|TRBJ1-1
TGTGCCAGCCGGGGGATTGAAGCTTTCTTT
CASRGIEAFF
>NA|TRBD2|TRBV28|TRBJ2-7
TGTGCCAGCAGTTTAGTTAAGCGGGGGCCCTACGAGCAGTACTTC
CASSLVKRGPYEQYF
>large|NA|TRBV5-4|TRBJ1-1
TGTGCCAGCAGCATGGAGAACACTGAAGCTTTCTTT
CASSMENTEAFF
>NA|NA|TRBV21-1|TRBJ1-3
TGTGCCAGCAGCAAACACAGGGAGAGAAACGGAAACACCATATATTTT
CASSKHRERNGNTIYF
>NA|NA|TRBV2|TRBJ1-2
TGTGCCAGCAGCGACAACCGGGCTAACTATGGCTACACCTTC
CASSDNRANYGYTF
>medium-sized|TRBD2|TRBV4-1|TRBJ2-1
TGCGCCAGCAGCCAAGATCCGACTAGCGGGATTAGCAATGAGCAGTTCTTC
CASSQDPTSGISNEQFF
>NA|NA|TRBV6-1|TRBJ2-7
TGTGCCAGCAGTGAAGTTCCGGGTCTCTCCTACGAGCAGTACTTC
CASSEVPGLSYEQYF
>NA|TRBD1|TRBV14|TRBJ1-2
TGTGCCAGCAGCCTCACAGGGGCCTCCCGAAACTCTGGCTCCACCTTC
CASSLTGASRNSGSTF